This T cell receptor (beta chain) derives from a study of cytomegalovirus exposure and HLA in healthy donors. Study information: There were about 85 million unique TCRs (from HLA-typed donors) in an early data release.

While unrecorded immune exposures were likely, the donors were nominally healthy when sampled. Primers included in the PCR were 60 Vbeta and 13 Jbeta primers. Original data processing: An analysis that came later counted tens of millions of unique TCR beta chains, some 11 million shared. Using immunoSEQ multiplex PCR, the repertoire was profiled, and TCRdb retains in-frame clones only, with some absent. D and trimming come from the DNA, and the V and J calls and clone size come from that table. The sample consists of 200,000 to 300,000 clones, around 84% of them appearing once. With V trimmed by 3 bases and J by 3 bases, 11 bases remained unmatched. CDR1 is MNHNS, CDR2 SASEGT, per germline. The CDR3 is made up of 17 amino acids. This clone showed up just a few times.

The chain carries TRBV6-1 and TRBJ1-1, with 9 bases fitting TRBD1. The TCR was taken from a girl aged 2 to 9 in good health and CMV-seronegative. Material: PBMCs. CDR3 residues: CASSDDGTGRVHTEAFF. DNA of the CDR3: TGTGCCAGCAGTGATGATGGGACAGGGAGAGTGCACACTGAAGCTTTCTTT.